A selection of T cell receptor beta chains follows, all from one sample in a study of identical twins. TCRdb processed the 5' RACE reads anew with MiXCR; each CDR3 protein has one entry. The sample yields 1,800,000 or so distinct CDR3 sequences, 25% to 35% seen once. Sample: cord blood. The source is a newborn girl in good health. Each CDR3 is given with its conserved first and last residue. A D gene is named only where the DNA matches it firmly. A clone size is listed for some rows: how often the clone was seen (once, few, many), or a class if it is expanded.

CDR3 length	J gene	V gene	clone size	D gene	CDR3 protein	CDR3 DNA
15	TRBJ2-1	TRBV20-1	.	.	CSARDKESSYNEQFF	TGCAGTGCTAGAGATAAGGAGAGCTCCTACAATGAGCAGTTCTTC
12	TRBJ2-4	TRBV12-3/TRBV12-4	once	TRBD1	CASSLRAGTGYF	TGTGCCAGCAGTTTAAGAGCCGGGACAGGGTACTTC
17	TRBJ2-1	TRBV3-1	.	.	CASSLRPPGLSYNEQFF	TGTGCCAGCAGCCTTCGCCCGCCCGGACTATCCTACAATGAGCAGTTCTTC
15	TRBJ1-4	TRBV28	few	.	CASSQPGRGNEKLFF	TGTGCCAGCAGCCAACCGGGACGGGGAAATGAAAAACTGTTTTTT
13	TRBJ1-2	TRBV12-3/TRBV12-4	few	.	CASSPEAHYGYTF	TGTGCCAGCAGCCCTGAGGCCCACTATGGCTACACCTTC
14	TRBJ2-3	TRBV2	few	.	CASSGLATLATQYF	TGTGCCAGCAGTGGTCTAGCCACCTTAGCTACGCAGTATTTT
17	TRBJ1-5	TRBV28	few	.	CASSFLQGGHSNQPQHF	TGTGCCAGCAGTTTCCTGCAGGGAGGGCATAGCAATCAGCCCCAGCATTTT
15	TRBJ2-7	TRBV3-1	.	.	CASSQSSAQAYEQYF	TGTGCCAGCAGCCAATCTAGCGCTCAAGCCTACGAGCAGTACTTC
15	TRBJ2-3	TRBV18	.	.	CASSLTSLGADTQYF	TGTGCCAGCTCGCTGACAAGTCTGGGGGCAGATACGCAGTATTTT
14	TRBJ2-1	TRBV28	.	.	CASSFTPSYNEQFF	TGTGCCAGCAGTTTCACTCCCTCCTACAATGAGCAGTTCTTC
15	TRBJ1-4	TRBV20-1	.	.	CSARDRRGANEKLFF	TGCAGTGCTAGAGATAGGAGGGGGGCTAATGAAAAACTGTTTTTT
15	TRBJ2-3	TRBV5-1	.	TRBD2	CASGPARGGGDTQYF	TGCGCCAGCGGTCCCGCGCGGGGGGGCGGCGATACGCAGTATTTT
17	TRBJ2-7	TRBV4-2	few	TRBD2	CASSQDGLAGWDYEQYF	TGTGCCAGCAGCCAAGATGGGCTAGCGGGCTGGGACTACGAGCAGTACTTC
15	TRBJ1-5	TRBV12-3/TRBV12-4	.	.	CASSLRIGANQPQHF	TGTGCCAGCAGTTTAAGAATCGGCGCCAATCAGCCCCAGCATTTT
17	TRBJ1-4	TRBV20-1	.	TRBD1	CSARYGEGAATNEKLFF	TGCAGTGCTAGATATGGCGAGGGGGCAGCTACTAATGAAAAACTGTTTTTT
15	TRBJ2-3	TRBV10-3	many	.	CAISDYSGPTDTQYF	TGTGCCATCAGTGACTATAGCGGCCCCACAGATACGCAGTATTTT
15	TRBJ2-2	TRBV2	few	TRBD2	CASSRTSGVSGELFF	TGTGCCAGCAGTCGGACTAGCGGGGTCTCCGGGGAGCTGTTTTTT
17	TRBJ1-1	TRBV10-3	.	.	CAISESGRKEPRAEAFF	TGTGCCATCAGTGAGTCAGGGCGAAAGGAGCCAAGGGCTGAAGCTTTCTTT
17	TRBJ2-3	TRBV14	few	.	CASSQGPARKITDTQYF	TGTGCCAGCAGCCAAGGACCGGCGCGGAAAATAACAGATACGCAGTATTTT
14	TRBJ2-1	TRBV4-1	.	.	CASSQDSPSTEQFF	TGCGCCAGCAGCCAAGATTCCCCGTCCACCGAGCAGTTCTTC
15	TRBJ2-3	TRBV4-2	few	.	CASSQGGAVTDTQYF	TGTGCCAGCAGCCAAGGAGGCGCGGTCACAGATACGCAGTATTTT
11	TRBJ1-3	TRBV10-3	.	.	CAIRGGNTIYF	TGTGCCATCAGGGGTGGAAACACCATATATTTT
13	TRBJ2-1	TRBV20-1	once	TRBD2	CSAEPGGYNEQFF	TGCAGTGCGGAGCCGGGAGGCTACAATGAGCAGTTCTTC
15	TRBJ1-2	TRBV6-5	few	.	CASSYAPGGSGGYTF	TGTGCCAGCAGTTACGCTCCGGGGGGCTCCGGCGGCTACACCTTC
16	TRBJ2-2	TRBV5-1	.	TRBD2	CASSASSGANTGELFF	TGCGCCAGCAGCGCTTCTAGCGGGGCGAACACCGGGGAGCTGTTTTTT
12	TRBJ2-7	TRBV4-2	.	.	CASSRCPYEQYF	TGTGCCAGCAGCCGATGCCCCTACGAGCAGTACTTC
11	TRBJ1-1	TRBV12-3/TRBV12-4	many	.	CASSLGGSAFF	TGTGCCAGCAGTTTGGGGGGATCAGCTTTCTTT
12	TRBJ1-2	TRBV6-5	.	TRBD1	CATTGTGDGYTF	TGTGCCACCACCGGGACAGGGGACGGCTACACCTTC
16	TRBJ2-5	TRBV20-1	.	.	CSAKARRAWEQETQYF	TGCAGTGCTAAGGCTAGACGGGCCTGGGAACAAGAGACCCAGTACTTC
16	TRBJ1-1	TRBV29-1	.	TRBD1	CSVGAGGALQNTEAFF	TGCAGCGTTGGGGCAGGGGGCGCTCTGCAGAACACTGAAGCTTTCTTT
16	TRBJ1-1	TRBV11-1	few	TRBD1	CASSLGIDRANTEAFF	TGTGCCAGCAGCTTGGGGATCGACAGGGCGAACACTGAAGCTTTCTTT
13	TRBJ2-2	TRBV24-1	.	.	CATSRPTAGELFF	TGTGCCACCAGTCGACCTACGGCCGGGGAGCTGTTTTTT
19	TRBJ2-1	TRBV24-1	.	.	CATSDLGLSRGALGETQFF	TGTGCCACCAGTGATTTAGGATTGTCCAGGGGAGCCTTGGGGGAGACCCAGTTCTTC
16	TRBJ2-1	TRBV20-1	.	TRBD2	CSARATSGVSYNEQFF	TGCAGTGCTAGAGCAACTAGCGGGGTCTCCTACAATGAGCAGTTCTTC
16	TRBJ2-7	TRBV28	.	TRBD2	CASDPHRLAGYNEQYF	TGTGCCAGCGATCCCCACCGACTAGCGGGGTACAATGAGCAGTACTTC
18	TRBJ2-3	TRBV2	.	.	CASSVFVWALQSTDTQYF	TGTGCCAGCAGTGTCTTTGTGTGGGCTCTGCAAAGCACAGATACGCAGTATTTT
17	TRBJ2-5	TRBV28	.	.	CASSRNWGVGPQETQYF	TGTGCCAGCAGTAGGAATTGGGGTGTAGGCCCCCAAGAGACCCAGTACTTC
16	TRBJ2-7	TRBV20-1	.	TRBD2	CSARDRRTRASYEQYF	TGCAGTGCTAGAGATCGTCGGACTAGGGCATCGTACGAGCAGTACTTC
15	TRBJ2-7	TRBV7-9	few	.	CASSRLLHPPYEQYF	TGTGCCAGCAGCCGATTACTCCATCCCCCCTACGAGCAGTACTTC
12	TRBJ2-3	TRBV7-2	many	.	CASSKYTDTQYF	TGTGCCAGCAGCAAGTACACAGATACGCAGTATTTT